Each of the 19 T cell receptor beta chains below was sequenced from the same sample in a study of CD8 T cells in ankylosing spondylitis. MiXCR, run by TCRdb on the 5' RACE reads, gives a single entry per CDR3 protein. The data hold 200,000 or so distinct CDR3 sequences, with 10% to 15% observed a single time. Sequencing used blood, either unsorted or a sorted T cell fraction (not recorded which). All receptors derive from a female donor with ankylosing spondylitis or in good health (not recorded which).

In regard to this clonotype: Given a much more abundant clone one base away, this may be a read error. The chain joins TRBV6-2 or TRBV6-3 to TRBJ2-2; a possible D gene is TRBD1 (7 bases). The CDR3 covers 14 residues. Germline V CDR1 and CDR2: MNHEY, SVGEGT. In nucleotides, the CDR3 is TGTGCCAGCCACGGGACAGCGAACACCGGGGGGCTGTTTTTT. Protein: CASHGTANTGGLFF.

Concerning this clonotype: A single base separates this from a much larger clone, so it may be a read error. This CDR3 fails to terminate in the conserved phenylalanine or tryptophan, so it likely reflects a read error. The gene calls are TRBV20-1 and TRBJ1-5; D perhaps matches TRBD1 (5 bases). Trimming removed 1 base from V and 3 bases from J, with 16 bases in between. The V gene's germline CDR1 is DFQATT and CDR2 SNEGSKA (reference sequence). The CDR3 is 16 residues long. DNA for the CDR3: TGCAGTGCTAGAGGGTCCCGGGGGTCGCCCAATCAGCCCCAGCATCTT. Its protein is CSARGSRGSPNQPQHL.

This clonotype occurred a few times. The CDR3 DNA sequence: TGTGCCAGCAGCTTAATCGGACAGAACGAGCAGTACTTC. This sequence encodes CASSLIGQNEQYF. J is TRBJ2-7 and V is TRBV11-2; possibly TRBD1 for D (6 bases). V lost 2 bases and J lost 5, with 10 bases in between. Looked up from germline, CDR1 is SGHAT and CDR2 is FQNNGV. The CDR3 spans 13 residues.

This sequence joins TRBV30 and TRBJ1-1; possibly TRBD1 for D (5 bases). Trimming removed 4 bases from V and 4 bases from J, with 10 bases in between. CDR3 size: 12 residues. Looked up from germline, CDR1 is GTSNPN and CDR2 is SVGIG (reference sequence). The CDR3 DNA is TGTGCCTGGACCGGGGGGGGCACTGAAGCTTTCTTT. Encoded protein: CAWTGGGTEAFF.

The chain employs TRBV28 and TRBJ2-2; possibly TRBD2 for D (5 bases). The CDR3 length is 15 residues. Trimming stripped 2 bases from V and 6 bases from J, with 13 bases between. Germline values: CDR1 MDHEN, CDR2 SYDVKM. CDR3 residues: CASSLRLAGAGELFF. CDR3 DNA: TGTGCCAGCAGTTTAAGGCTAGCCGGGGCCGGGGAGCTGTTTTTT.

In its sample, this clonotype was seen a few times. The V gene is TRBV5-4, the J gene TRBJ2-7, with TRBD2 identical over 15 bases. Germline loops: CDR1 SGHNT, CDR2 YYREEE (reference sequence). The CDR3 is 15 amino acids. The trim removed 3 bases at V and 4 bases at J, leaving 2 bases unmatched. The CDR3 here is CASSSGLAGGYEQYF. For the CDR3, the DNA is TGTGCCAGCAGCTCGGGACTAGCGGGAGGTTACGAGCAGTACTTC.

In this sample, this clonotype turned up many times. This chain connects TRBV9 to TRBJ2-3, with D maybe TRBD2 (5 bases). V was pared by 2 bases and J by 6 bases, with 10 bases between. CDR1 and CDR2 (germline): SGDLS, YYNGEE. The CDR3 contains 13 residues. The CDR3 DNA is TGTGCCAGCAGCGTTGGACTGGGTGATACGCAGTATTTT. As protein: CASSVGLGDTQYF.

This clonotype was seen ten or more times. The V and J genes are TRBV12-3 or TRBV12-4 and TRBJ2-7; no firm D call. The CDR3 covers 12 residues. Trimming took off 5 bases at V and 4 bases at J, with 9 bases between the two ends. The CDR3 reads CASSDQLYEQYF. CDR3 in DNA: TGTGCCAGCAGTGACCAACTTTACGAGCAGTACTTC.

This clonotype was detected once. This rearrangement joins TRBV7-9 to TRBJ2-1, with 13 bases aligning to TRBD2. CDR1 is SEHNR, CDR2 FQNEAQ, per germline (reference sequence). V dropped 4 bases and J dropped 8; count of bases not matched to a gene: 11. This CDR3 is 17 amino acids long. CDR3 sequence reads: CASSSTDPGLAGYEQFF. CDR3 DNA sequence: TGTGCCAGCAGCTCCACCGACCCGGGACTAGCGGGATATGAGCAGTTCTTC.

This clonotype was seen repeatedly, ten times or more. V gene TRBV12-3 or TRBV12-4 combines with J gene TRBJ2-5, with D tentatively TRBD1 (5 bases). This CDR3 has 16 amino acids. V gave up 5 bases and J gave up 1 base, with 17 bases separating them. The CDR3 nucleotides are TGTGCCAGCAGTAGACGACAGAGTAAAATCCAAGAGACCCAGTACTTC. Translation gives CASSRRQSKIQETQYF.

The CDR3 nucleotides are TGTGCCAGCAGCCCGACTAGCGGGAGAACAGATACGCAGTATTTT. As protein: CASSPTSGRTDTQYF. The chain couples TRBV12-3 or TRBV12-4 to TRBJ2-3, with 12 nucleotides matching TRBD2. The CDR3 totals 15 residues. With V trimmed by 6 bases and J by 3 bases, 4 bases remained unmatched.

This clonotype was counted at least ten times. The rearrangement links TRBV27 to TRBJ1-2, with D possibly matching TRBD1 (6 bases). CDR3 length: 14 amino acids. V was clipped by 2 bases and J by 4 bases, with 11 bases between them. Germline CDR1 reads MNHEY; CDR2 reads SMNVEV (reference sequence). The CDR3 region has the DNA TGTGCCAGCAGTTTAGGGGGCGCTATCTATGGCTACACCTTC. Encoded protein: CASSLGGAIYGYTF.

On this clonotype itself: A much more abundant neighbour one base away suggests this may be a read error. This chain connects TRBV5-1 to TRBJ1-2, with a possible D match to TRBD1 (6 bases). Germline assignment: CDR1 SGHRS and CDR2 YFSETQ. CDR3 size: 16 residues. As DNA, the CDR3 is TGCGCCAGCAGCTTTGGAGCGGACAGAGGGGGTCATGGCCACACCTTC. It specifies CASSFGADRGGHGHTF.

Many counts were recorded for this clonotype. V gene TRBV12-3 or TRBV12-4 combines with J gene TRBJ2-2; 7 bases fit TRBD1. J was trimmed by 5 bases and V by 5 bases; bases with no gene match: 5. The CDR3 totals 14 residues. CDR3 DNA: TGTGCCAGCAGTCGACAGGGTGGGACCGGGGAGCTGTTTTTT. Translated: CASSRQGGTGELFF.

The rearrangement uses TRBV24-1 and TRBJ2-5; TRBD1 matches at 9 bases. Germline trimming cut 4 bases from V and 5 bases from J; bases unmatched to any gene: 4. The CDR3 covers 14 residues. CDR1 is KGHDR and CDR2 is SFDVKD in the germline V gene. For the CDR3, the DNA is TGTGCCACCAGTGACGGACAGGGGAGGGAGACCCAGTACTTC. Protein product: CATSDGQGRETQYF.

This clonotype showed up many times. The chain links TRBV12-3 or TRBV12-4 to TRBJ1-1, with 7 bases lining up with TRBD1. The trim removed 2 bases at V and 2 bases at J, leaving 14 bases unmatched. The length of the CDR3 is 18 residues. The CDR3 DNA is TGTGCCAGCAGTTTAAGTGTAGGGGGCCTAACTATTAACACTGAAGCTTTCTTT. Residues: CASSLSVGGLTINTEAFF.

This clonotype was seen ten or more times. The V gene is TRBV7-6, the J gene TRBJ1-4, with D tentatively TRBD1 (6 bases). Germline V gene data show CDR1 as SGHVS and CDR2 as FNYEAQ. V was clipped by 2 bases and J by 6 bases, with 13 bases between them. The CDR3 sequence is 15 residues long. This chain's CDR3 is CASSLRGEWDEKLFF. The CDR3 DNA follows: TGTGCCAGCAGCTTAAGGGGGGAGTGGGATGAAAAACTGTTTTTT.

On this clonotype itself: A much larger clone differs by one base, so this may be a read error. This chain uses TRBV29-1 with TRBJ2-1; possible D gene TRBD1, 7 bases. Trimming removed 7 bases from V and 9 bases from J, with 19 bases in between. Germline loops: CDR1 SQVTM, CDR2 ANQGSEA. The CDR3 extends over 13 amino acids. The chain's CDR3 is CSGQWRGQAEQFF. The CDR3 DNA is TGCAGCGGCCAATGGAGGGGGCAGGCTGAGCAGTTCTTC.

This clonotype was seen repeatedly, ten times or more. The J gene is TRBJ1-6, the V gene TRBV28; TRBD1 matches at 9 bases. V gave up 6 bases and J gave up 5 bases; unmatched junction bases: 5. CDR1 is MDHEN and CDR2 is SYDVKM in the germline V gene. There are 15 residues in the CDR3. Written as DNA, the CDR3 is TGTGCCAGCAGAGCCACAGGGGGCAATAATTCACCCCTCCACTTT. It specifies CASRATGGNNSPLHF. Looking up the rest from reference TRBV28 and TRBJ1-6 gives the full variable domain: DVKVTQSSRYLVKRTGEKVFLECVQDMDHENMFWYRQDPGLGLRLIYFSYDVKMKEKGDIPEGYSVSREKKERFSLILESASTNQTSMYLCASRATGGNNSPLHFGNGTRLTVT.